Following are 8 T cell receptor beta chains from one sample sequenced in a study of OX40 agonist ivuxolimab in advanced cancers. Only in-frame clones appear in the TCRdb table, and some are missing; sequencing was by immunoSEQ multiplex PCR. The sample consists of 80,000 to 95,000 clones, approximately 90% of them appearing once. This material consisted of CD4+ or CD8+ T cells sorted from blood, taken in a trial of the OX40 agonist ivuxolimab. These receptors originate from an adult with an advanced solid tumor such as melanoma, head and neck, liver or kidney cancer.

The chain recombines TRBV30 with TRBJ1-4, with TRBD1 as a possible D gene (6 bases). CDR1 and CDR2 (germline): GTSNPN, SVGIG (reference sequence). CDR3 length: 16 residues. The germline V and J ends were trimmed by 3 bases and 3 bases, with 17 bases remaining between them. CDR3 in amino acids: CAWSIPTGIPNEKLFF. The CDR3 DNA sequence: TGTGCCTGGAGCATCCCTACAGGGATCCCTAATGAAAAACTGTTTTTT.

V usage is TRBV6-1 and J usage is TRBJ1-5; 7 positions agree with TRBD1. The CDR3 contains 15 residues. Trimming removed 2 bases from V and 2 bases from J; junction bases left unmatched: 3. From germline, CDR1 is MNHNS and CDR2 SASEGT. CDR3 in DNA: TGTGCCAGCAGTGAATACAGGGGCGGCAATCAGCCCCAGCATTTT. It codes for CASSEYRGGNQPQHF.

The chain couples TRBV30 to TRBJ1-1; D is undetermined. The CDR3 is 12 amino acids. CDR1 GTSNPN and CDR2 SVGIG come from the germline V gene (reference sequence). Trimming pared 3 bases from V and 6 bases from J, leaving 11 bases between. DNA of the CDR3: TGTGCCTGGAGCAAAGGGCTTTCTGAAGCTTTCTTT. It codes for CAWSKGLSEAFF.

The gene calls are TRBV6-5 and TRBJ2-2; possible D gene TRBD2, 5 bases. Trimming left V 8 bases short and J 1 base short, with 11 bases between. CDR1 is MNHEY and CDR2 is SVGAGI in the germline V gene. There are 14 residues in the CDR3. CDR3 residues: CASQRSWNTGELFF. The CDR3 coding sequence is TGTGCCAGCCAGCGGTCCTGGAACACCGGGGAGCTGTTTTTT.

This clone occurred once. The V call is TRBV29-1, the J call TRBJ1-2; perhaps TRBD1 as D (5 bases). This CDR3 is built from 11 residues. The germline V gene has CDR1 SQVTM and CDR2 ANQGSEA. V lost 6 bases to trimming and J lost 6 bases, with 11 bases between them. CDR3 sequence reads: CSVAAGNGYTF. The CDR3 nucleotides read TGCAGCGTCGCCGCAGGGAATGGCTACACCTTC.

The CDR3 bases are TGCGCCAGCAGCCCGGAGGGACAGGACTATGGCTACACCTTC. As protein: CASSPEGQDYGYTF. The chain carries TRBV5-1 and TRBJ1-2; 8 bases line up with TRBD1. With 4 bases clipped from V and 3 bases from J, the junction kept 5 bases outside the gene matches. Germline values: CDR1 SGHRS, CDR2 YFSETQ. The CDR3 consists of 14 residues.

The chain couples TRBV5-1 to TRBJ2-7, with D possibly TRBD2 on 6 matching bases. The CDR3 loop spans 14 amino acids. With 4 bases removed from V and 4 bases from J, the gap between germline ends came to 15 bases. Germline V gives CDR1 SGHRS, CDR2 YFSETQ. In nucleotides, the CDR3 is TGCGCCAGCAGCAAGACTAGTACCTCATACGAGCAGTACTTC. Amino acid sequence: CASSKTSTSYEQYF.

In its sample, this clone was seen once. The J gene is TRBJ2-3, the V gene TRBV7-8; a weak D match, TRBD2 (6 bases). The CDR3 is made up of 15 amino acids. From germline, CDR1 is SGHVS and CDR2 FQNEAQ. Trimming stripped 1 base from V and 2 bases from J, with 10 bases between. The CDR3 nucleotides read TGTGCCAGCAGCTTAGGCACGGGGGTCACAGATACGCAGTATTTT. Translated: CASSLGTGVTDTQYF.